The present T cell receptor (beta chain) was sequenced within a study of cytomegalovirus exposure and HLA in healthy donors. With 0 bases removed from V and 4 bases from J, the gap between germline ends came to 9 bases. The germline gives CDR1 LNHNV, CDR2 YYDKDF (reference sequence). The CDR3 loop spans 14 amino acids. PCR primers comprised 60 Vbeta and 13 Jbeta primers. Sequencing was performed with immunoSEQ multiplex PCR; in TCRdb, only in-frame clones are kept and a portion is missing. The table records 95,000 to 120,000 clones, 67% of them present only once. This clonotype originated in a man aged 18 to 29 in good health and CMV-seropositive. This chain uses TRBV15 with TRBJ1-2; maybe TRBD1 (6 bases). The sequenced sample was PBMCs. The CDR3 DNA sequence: TGTGCCACCAGCAGAGAAAAGGACAGCTATGGCTACACCTTC. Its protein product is CATSREKDSYGYTF.